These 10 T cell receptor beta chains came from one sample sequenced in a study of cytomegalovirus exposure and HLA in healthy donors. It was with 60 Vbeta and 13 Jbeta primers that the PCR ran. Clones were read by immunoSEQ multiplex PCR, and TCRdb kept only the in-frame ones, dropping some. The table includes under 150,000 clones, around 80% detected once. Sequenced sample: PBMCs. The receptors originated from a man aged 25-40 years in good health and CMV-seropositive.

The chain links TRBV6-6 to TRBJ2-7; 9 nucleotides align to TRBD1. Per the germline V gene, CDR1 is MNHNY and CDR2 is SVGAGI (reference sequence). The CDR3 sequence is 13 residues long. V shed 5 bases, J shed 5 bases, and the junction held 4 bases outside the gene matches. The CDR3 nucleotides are TGTGCCAGCAGTCCTCGGACAGGGGACGAGCAGTACTTC. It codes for CASSPRTGDEQYF.

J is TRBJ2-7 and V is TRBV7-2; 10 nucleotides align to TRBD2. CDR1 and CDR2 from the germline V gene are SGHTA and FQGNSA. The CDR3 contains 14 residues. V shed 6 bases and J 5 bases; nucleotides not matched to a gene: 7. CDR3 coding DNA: TGTGCCAGCAGTATAGCGGGAGGTCCCCACGAGCAGTACTTC. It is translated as CASSIAGGPHEQYF.

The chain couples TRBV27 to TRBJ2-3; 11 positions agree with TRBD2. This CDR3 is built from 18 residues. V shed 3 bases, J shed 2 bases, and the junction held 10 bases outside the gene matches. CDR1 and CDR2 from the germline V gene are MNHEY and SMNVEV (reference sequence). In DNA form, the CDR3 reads TGTGCCAGCAGTTTGCGGAACCTAGCGGGAGGACTCACAGATACGCAGTATTTT. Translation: CASSLRNLAGGLTDTQYF.

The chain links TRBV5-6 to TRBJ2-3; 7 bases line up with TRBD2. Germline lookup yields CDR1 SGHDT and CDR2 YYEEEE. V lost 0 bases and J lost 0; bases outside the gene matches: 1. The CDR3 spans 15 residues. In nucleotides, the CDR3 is TGTGCCAGCAGCTTGGGTAGCGGGAGCACAGATACGCAGTATTTT. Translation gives CASSLGSGSTDTQYF.

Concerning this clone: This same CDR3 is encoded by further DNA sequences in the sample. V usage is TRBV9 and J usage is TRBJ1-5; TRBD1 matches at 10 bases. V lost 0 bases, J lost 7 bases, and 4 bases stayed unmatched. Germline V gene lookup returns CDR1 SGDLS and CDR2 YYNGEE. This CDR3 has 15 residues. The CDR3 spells CASSVGQGANQPQHF. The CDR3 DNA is TGTGCCAGCAGCGTAGGACAGGGGGCGAACCAGCCCCAGCATTTT.

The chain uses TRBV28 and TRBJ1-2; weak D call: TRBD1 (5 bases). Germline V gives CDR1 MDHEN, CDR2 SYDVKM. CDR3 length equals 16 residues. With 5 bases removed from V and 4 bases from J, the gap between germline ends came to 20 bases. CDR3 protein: CASSPDPRASLYGYTF. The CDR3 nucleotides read TGTGCCAGCAGTCCCGACCCCAGGGCTTCCCTCTATGGCTACACCTTC.

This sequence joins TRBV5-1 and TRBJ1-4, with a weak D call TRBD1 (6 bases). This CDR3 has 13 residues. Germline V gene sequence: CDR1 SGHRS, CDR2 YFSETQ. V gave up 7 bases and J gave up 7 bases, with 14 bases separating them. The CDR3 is CASSSGGFEKLFF. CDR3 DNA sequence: TGCGCCAGCTCTTCGGGGGGCTTTGAAAAACTGTTTTTT.

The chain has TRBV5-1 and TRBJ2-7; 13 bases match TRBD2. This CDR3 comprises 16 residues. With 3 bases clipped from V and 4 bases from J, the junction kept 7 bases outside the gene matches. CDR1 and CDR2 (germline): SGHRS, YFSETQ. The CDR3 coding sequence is TGCGCCAGCAGCTCGACTAGCGGGAGGCTCAATTACGAGCAGTACTTC. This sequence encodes CASSSTSGRLNYEQYF.

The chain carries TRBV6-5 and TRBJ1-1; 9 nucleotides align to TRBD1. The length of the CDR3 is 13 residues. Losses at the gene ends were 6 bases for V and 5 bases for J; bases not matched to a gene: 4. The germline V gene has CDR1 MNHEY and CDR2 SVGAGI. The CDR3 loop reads CASRDRGGTEAFF. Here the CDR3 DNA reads TGTGCCAGCAGGGACAGGGGAGGGACTGAAGCTTTCTTT.

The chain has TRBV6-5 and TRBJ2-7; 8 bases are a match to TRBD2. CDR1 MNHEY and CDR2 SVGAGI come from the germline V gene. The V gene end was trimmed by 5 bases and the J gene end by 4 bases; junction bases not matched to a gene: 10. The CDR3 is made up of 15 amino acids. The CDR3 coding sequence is TGTGCCAGCAGTCCCGCTAGCGGGTCTATATACGAGCAGTACTTC. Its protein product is CASSPASGSIYEQYF.